Listed below are T cell receptor beta chains from one sample, sequenced in a study of T cell responses to AZD1222 COVID-19 vaccine. The method was immunoSEQ multiplex PCR; TCRdb's version includes in-frame clones alone and lacks a portion of them. The sample shows 150,000 to 200,000 clones, approximately 93% of them seen only once. This specimen consisted of peripheral blood, obtained 28 days after the second AZD1222 dose. Receptors were obtained from an adult who received the AZD1222 COVID-19 vaccine. Both conserved end residues are part of each CDR3. A D gene is named only where the DNA matches it firmly. Some rows have no size entry. The others give once, few or many, or a class for an expanded clone.

TRBJ2-5,.,.,TRBV18,CASSPPALGETQYF,TGTGCCAGCTCACCACCTGCGCTAGGAGAGACCCAGTACTTC
TRBJ1-2,.,once,TRBV19,CASSIGRPYGYTF,TGTGCCAGTAGTATTGGCAGACCCTATGGCTACACCTTC
TRBJ1-1,.,.,TRBV6-1,CASSDPGKFTEAFF,TGTGCCAGCAGTGACCCAGGGAAGTTTACTGAAGCTTTCTTT
TRBJ1-4,TRBD1,.,TRBV3-1/TRBV3-2,CASSQNPGQGILPKLFF,TGTGCCAGCAGCCAAAACCCAGGACAGGGAATATTGCCAAAACTGTTTTTT
TRBJ2-5,.,few,TRBV5-1,CASSGRTVVAQETQYF,TGCGCCAGCAGCGGACGGACAGTGGTGGCACAAGAGACCCAGTACTTC
TRBJ1-4,.,once,TRBV2,CASSNLVNEKLFF,TGTGCCAGCAGTAATCTCGTAAATGAAAAACTGTTTTTT
TRBJ1-1,TRBD1,.,TRBV5-4,CASSLVGQGGTEAFF,TGTGCCAGCAGCTTGGTAGGACAGGGGGGCACTGAAGCTTTCTTT
TRBJ2-3,.,.,TRBV18,CASSPGDRWDTDTQYF,TGTGCCAGCTCACCAGGCGACAGGTGGGACACAGATACGCAGTATTTT
TRBJ2-7,.,.,TRBV7-2,CASSLRGDTLRETPYEQYF,TGTGCCAGCAGCTTAAGAGGAGACACCCTCAGGGAAACCCCCTACGAGCAGTACTTC
TRBJ1-4,.,.,TRBV15,CATSRARTEKLFF,TGTGCCACCAGCAGAGCTCGCACCGAAAAACTGTTTTTT